These 8 T cell receptor beta chains were sequenced from one sample in a study of human T cells and chemical hapten exposure. TCRdb processed the RACE reads anew with MiXCR; each CDR3 protein has one entry. Of approximately 74,000 distinct CDR3 sequences in the sample, approximately 35% were seen once. Indicated time point: patch test 1, 2 weeks after DPC sensitization. Treatment: therapeutic diphenylcyclopropenone sensitization with weekly scalp DPC. The sample was whole blood, taken in connection with sensitization to the hapten diphenylcyclopropenone (DPC). The source is a man aged 40-49 years with alopecia areata. Some clones in this sample may be carry-over from other donors' samples.

The sample holds a few counts of this clonotype. The J gene is TRBJ2-1, the V gene TRBV7-2, with D possibly matching TRBD2 (6 bases). The germline V gene encodes CDR1 SGHTA and CDR2 FQGNSA. The CDR3 totals 15 residues. The V end was cut by 1 base, the J end by 4 bases, with 11 bases between. In nucleotides, the CDR3 is TGTGCCAGCAGCTTAGACGGGGGAATATACAATGAGCAGTTCTTC. Protein: CASSLDGGIYNEQFF.

As to this clonotype: The junction differs from germline at one of its ends, possibly a read error. DNA for the CDR3: TGCGCCAGCAATCAACCCTCTGGGGGCTACACAGATACGCAGTATTTT. The encoded protein is CASNQPSGGYTDTQYF. This sequence joins TRBV23-1 and TRBJ2-3, with D perhaps TRBD1 (6 bases). TRBV23-1 is classed as an ORF, of uncertain function. The length of the CDR3 is 16 residues.

The V gene is TRBV9, the J gene TRBJ2-2, with TRBD2 identical over 9 bases. CDR3 length: 16 residues. Germline lookup yields CDR1 SGDLS and CDR2 YYNGEE. V lost 4 bases and J lost 0; bases outside the gene matches: 4. The CDR3 DNA is TGTGCCAGCAGCCTGAGCGGGAGGTCGAACACCGGGGAGCTGTTTTTT. Translating gives CASSLSGRSNTGELFF.

V gene TRBV2 combines with J gene TRBJ1-1; D might be TRBD1 (5 bases). V lost 0 bases, J lost 6 bases, and 14 bases lay in between. Germline V gene data show CDR1 as SNHLY and CDR2 as FYNNEI. CDR3 size: 15 residues. The CDR3 region is CASSEARGGDAEAFF. CDR3 bases: TGTGCCAGCAGTGAAGCGCGCGGGGGAGACGCTGAAGCTTTCTTT.

This clonotype was picked up a small number of times. This chain uses TRBV20-1 with TRBJ1-4, with a tentative D call TRBD1 (5 bases). V was pared by 5 bases and J by 3 bases, with 13 bases between. This CDR3 spans 14 amino acids. Germline-derived CDR1 and CDR2 are DFQATT and SNEGSKA (reference sequence). The CDR3 DNA follows: TGCAGTGCTCCACTGGGGCCAGCTAATGAAAAACTGTTTTTT. It is translated as CSAPLGPANEKLFF.

This chain connects TRBV6-5 to TRBJ1-6; tentative D call: TRBD1 (6 bases). The CDR3 is made up of 16 amino acids. Germline CDR1 reads MNHEY; CDR2 reads SVGAGI. V was shortened by 6 bases and J by 7 bases, with 19 bases between the two germline ends. CDR3 residues: CASRPPQGLGNSPLHF. DNA of the CDR3: TGTGCCAGCAGGCCCCCACAGGGCCTTGGCAATTCACCCCTCCACTTT.

The chain employs TRBV5-1 and TRBJ1-6, with 9 bases identical to TRBD1. CDR3 length equals 15 residues. Germline loops: CDR1 SGHRS, CDR2 YFSETQ. After removal of 7 bases from V and 7 bases from J, the junction contained 9 bases not matched to a gene. CDR3 nucleotides: TGCGCCAGCCGCCGAACCGGGACAGGGAATTCACCCCTCCACTTT. Translating gives CASRRTGTGNSPLHF.

V usage is TRBV10-2 and J usage is TRBJ2-7; D may be TRBD2 (6 bases). This CDR3 region has 13 residues. V gave up 8 bases and J gave up 4 bases, with 15 bases separating them. The V gene's germline CDR1 is WSHSY and CDR2 SAAADI. As DNA, the CDR3 is TGCGCCAGCTCAGTTTACGGGGGTTACGAGCAGTACTTC. This encodes CASSVYGGYEQYF.